Given below is one T cell receptor (beta chain) in context. The Seattle patients, enrolled during active infection, were followed longitudinally. The method was immunoSEQ multiplex PCR; TCRdb's version includes in-frame clones alone and lacks a portion of them. In the table there are 150,000 to 200,000 clones, approximately 80% of which are singletons. These data are taken from a study of blood T cell repertoires in COVID-19. Study-level background: Collection of acute and convalescent COVID-19 samples took place in the United States, Italy and Spain.

The germline CDR1 and CDR2 sequences are SGHRS and YFSETQ. Deletions cut 0 bases from V and 10 bases from J, with 10 bases between. The CDR3 has 12 residues. The rearrangement joins TRBV5-1 to TRBJ1-2; D unresolved. This receptor was taken from a woman between 65 and 79 years old with COVID-19, enrolled during active disease. Sequenced input: peripheral blood. The CDR3 DNA follows: TGCGCCAGCAGCTTGGCGTCTCTCTACTACACCTTC. Its protein product is CASSLASLYYTF.